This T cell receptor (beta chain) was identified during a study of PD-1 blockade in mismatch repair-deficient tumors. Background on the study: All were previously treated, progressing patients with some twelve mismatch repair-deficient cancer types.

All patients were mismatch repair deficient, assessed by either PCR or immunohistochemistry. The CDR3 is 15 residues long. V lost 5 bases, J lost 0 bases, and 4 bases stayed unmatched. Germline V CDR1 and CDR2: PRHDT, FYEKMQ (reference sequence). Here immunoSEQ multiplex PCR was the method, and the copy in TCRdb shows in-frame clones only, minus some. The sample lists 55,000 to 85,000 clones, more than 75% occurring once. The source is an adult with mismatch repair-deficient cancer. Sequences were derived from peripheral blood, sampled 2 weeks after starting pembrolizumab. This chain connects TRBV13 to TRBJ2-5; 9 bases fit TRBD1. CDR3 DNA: TGTGCCAGCAGCGCCGGGACAGGGTACCAAGAGACCCAGTACTTC. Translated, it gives CASSAGTGYQETQYF.